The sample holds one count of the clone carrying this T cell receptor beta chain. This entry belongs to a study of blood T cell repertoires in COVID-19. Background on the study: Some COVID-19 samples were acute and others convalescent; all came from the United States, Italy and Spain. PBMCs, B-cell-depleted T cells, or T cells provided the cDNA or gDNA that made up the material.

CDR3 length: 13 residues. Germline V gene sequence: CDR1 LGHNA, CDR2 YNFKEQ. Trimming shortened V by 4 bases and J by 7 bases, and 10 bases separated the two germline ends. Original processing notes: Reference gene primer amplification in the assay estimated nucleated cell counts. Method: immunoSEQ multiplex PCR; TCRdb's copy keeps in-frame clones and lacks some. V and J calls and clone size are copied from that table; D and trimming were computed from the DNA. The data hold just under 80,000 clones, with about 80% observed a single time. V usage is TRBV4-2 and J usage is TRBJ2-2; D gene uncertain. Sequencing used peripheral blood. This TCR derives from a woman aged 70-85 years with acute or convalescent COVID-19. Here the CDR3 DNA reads TGTGCCAGCAGCCCGGCGGTGGGCGGGGAGCTGTTTTTT. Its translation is CASSPAVGGELFF.